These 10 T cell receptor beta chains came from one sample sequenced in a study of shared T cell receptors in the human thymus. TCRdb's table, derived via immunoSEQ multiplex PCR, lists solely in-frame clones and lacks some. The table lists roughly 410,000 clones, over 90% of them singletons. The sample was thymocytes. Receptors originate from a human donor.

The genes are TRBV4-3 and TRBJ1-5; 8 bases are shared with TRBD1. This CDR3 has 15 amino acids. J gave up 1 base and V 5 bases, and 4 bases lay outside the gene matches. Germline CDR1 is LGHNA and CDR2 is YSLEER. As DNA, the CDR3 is TGCGCCAGCAGCTGGAGGACAGGGAGCAATCAGCCCCAGCATTTT. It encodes CASSWRTGSNQPQHF.

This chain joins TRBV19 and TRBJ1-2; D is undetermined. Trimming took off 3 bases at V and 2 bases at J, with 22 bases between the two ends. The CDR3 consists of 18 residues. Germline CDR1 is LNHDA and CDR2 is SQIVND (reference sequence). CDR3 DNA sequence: TGTGCCAGTAGTATTATCCCCCGTAGGGATGGGCGCAACTATGGCTACACCTTC. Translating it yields CASSIIPRRDGRNYGYTF.

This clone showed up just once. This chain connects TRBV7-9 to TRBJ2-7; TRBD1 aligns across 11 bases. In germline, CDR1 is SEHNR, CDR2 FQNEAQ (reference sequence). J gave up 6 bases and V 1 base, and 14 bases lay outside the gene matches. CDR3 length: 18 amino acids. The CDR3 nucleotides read TGTGCCAGCAGCTTAGGGGGACAGGGGGGAAATTCCGGGTCCGAGCAGTACTTC. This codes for CASSLGGQGGNSGSEQYF.

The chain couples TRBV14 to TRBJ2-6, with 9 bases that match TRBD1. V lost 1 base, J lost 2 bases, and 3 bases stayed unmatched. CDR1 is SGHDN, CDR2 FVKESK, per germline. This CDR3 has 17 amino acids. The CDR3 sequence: CASSQVTGGAGANVLTF. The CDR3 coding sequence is TGTGCCAGCAGCCAAGTTACAGGGGGCGCTGGGGCCAACGTCCTGACTTTC.

CDR3 sequence reads: CASSPTNPGQLNYGYTF. The CDR3 nucleotides are TGTGCCAGCAGTCCAACCAATCCGGGACAGCTAAACTATGGCTACACCTTC. The rearrangement links TRBV27 to TRBJ1-2, with TRBD1 identical over 7 bases. The CDR3 runs to 17 residues. Trimming cost V 5 bases and J 2 bases; bases outside gene matches: 14. Germline V gives CDR1 MNHEY, CDR2 SMNVEV (reference sequence).

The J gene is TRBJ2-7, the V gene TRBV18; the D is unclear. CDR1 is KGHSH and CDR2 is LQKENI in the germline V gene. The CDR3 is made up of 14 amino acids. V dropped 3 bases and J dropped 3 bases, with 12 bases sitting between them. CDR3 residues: CASSPETSVYEQYF. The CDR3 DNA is TGTGCCAGCTCACCCGAGACGTCTGTCTACGAGCAGTACTTC.

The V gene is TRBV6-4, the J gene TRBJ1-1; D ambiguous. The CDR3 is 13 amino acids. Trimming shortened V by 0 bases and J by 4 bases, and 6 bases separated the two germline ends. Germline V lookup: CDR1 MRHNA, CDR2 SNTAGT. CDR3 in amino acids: CASSDSCGTEAFF. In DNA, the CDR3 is TGTGCCAGCAGTGACTCGTGCGGCACTGAAGCTTTCTTT.

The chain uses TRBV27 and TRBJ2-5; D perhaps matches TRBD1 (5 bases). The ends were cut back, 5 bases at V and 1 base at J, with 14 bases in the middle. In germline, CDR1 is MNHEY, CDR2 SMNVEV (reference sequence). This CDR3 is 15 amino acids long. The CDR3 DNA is TGTGCCAGCAGTCTTCCCAGGGTATCCCAAGAGACCCAGTACTTC. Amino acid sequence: CASSLPRVSQETQYF.

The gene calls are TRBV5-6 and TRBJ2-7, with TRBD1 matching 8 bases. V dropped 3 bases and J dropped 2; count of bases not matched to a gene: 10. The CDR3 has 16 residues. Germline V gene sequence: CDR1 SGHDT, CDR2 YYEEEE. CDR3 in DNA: TGTGCCAGCAGCTCGCAATCGGGACAGGCCACCTACGAGCAGTACTTC. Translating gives CASSSQSGQATYEQYF.

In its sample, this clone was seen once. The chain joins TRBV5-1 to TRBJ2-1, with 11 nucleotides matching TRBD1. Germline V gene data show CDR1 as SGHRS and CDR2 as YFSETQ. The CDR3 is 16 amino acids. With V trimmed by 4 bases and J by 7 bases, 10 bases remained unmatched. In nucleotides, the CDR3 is TGCGCCAGCAGCAAACTAGGGGACAGGGGGAGGAATGAGCAGTTCTTC. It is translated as CASSKLGDRGRNEQFF.